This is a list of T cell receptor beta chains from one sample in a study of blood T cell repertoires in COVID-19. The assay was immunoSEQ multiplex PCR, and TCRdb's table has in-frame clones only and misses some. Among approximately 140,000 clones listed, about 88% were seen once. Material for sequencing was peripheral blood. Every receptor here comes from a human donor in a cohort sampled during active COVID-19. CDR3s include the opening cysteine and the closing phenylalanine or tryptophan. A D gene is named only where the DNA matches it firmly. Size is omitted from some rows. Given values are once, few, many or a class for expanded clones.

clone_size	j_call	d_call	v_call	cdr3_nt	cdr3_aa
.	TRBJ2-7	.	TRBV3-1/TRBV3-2	TGTGCCAGCAGCCAAGATGGAGGGATAAGCTCCTACGAGCAGTACTTC	CASSQDGGISSYEQYF
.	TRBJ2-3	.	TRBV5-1	TGCGCCAGCAGCTTGCAGGAAGGAGATACGCAGTATTTT	CASSLQEGDTQYF
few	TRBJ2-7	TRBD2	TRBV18	TGTGCCAGCTCACTGGGGAGGGGTAGCAACGAGCAGTACTTC	CASSLGRGSNEQYF
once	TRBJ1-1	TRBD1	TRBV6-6	TGTGCCAGCAGTTACCGGGACAGGGGGATTTCTGAAGCTTTCTTT	CASSYRDRGISEAFF
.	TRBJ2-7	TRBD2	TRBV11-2	TGTGCCAGCAGCCGCGTCACTAGCGGGGGTATGGGTTACGAGCAGTACTTC	CASSRVTSGGMGYEQYF
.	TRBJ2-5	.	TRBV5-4	TGTGCCAGCAGCCCCGTAGGTGGGCCCCAAGAGACCCAGTACTTC	CASSPVGGPQETQYF
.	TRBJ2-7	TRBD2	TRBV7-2	TGTGCCAGCAGCCCCGGGACTAGCGGCTACGAGCAGTACTTC	CASSPGTSGYEQYF
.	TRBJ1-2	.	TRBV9	TGTGCCAGCAGCGTAAACACGTTATCCGGCTACACCTTC	CASSVNTLSGYTF
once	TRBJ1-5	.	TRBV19	TGTGCCAGTACCCGATATAGGGGGAATAATCAGCCCCAGCATTTT	CASTRYRGNNQPQHF
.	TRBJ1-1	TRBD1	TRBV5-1	TGCGCCAGCAGCGAGGGGACAGGGGGCATTTACACTGAAGCTTTCTTT	CASSEGTGGIYTEAFF
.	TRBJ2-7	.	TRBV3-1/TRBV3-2	TGTGCCAGCAGCCAAGATAGGGAGGTCGAGCAGTACTTC	CASSQDREVEQYF
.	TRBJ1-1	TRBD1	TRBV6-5	TGTGCCAGCAGCTTACAGGGGGCGCGTGGGGAAGCTTTCTTT	CASSLQGARGEAFF
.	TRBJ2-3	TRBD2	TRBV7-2	TGTGCCAGCAGCTTGGACGGGGGGGCAAGCACAGATACGCAGTATTTT	CASSLDGGASTDTQYF
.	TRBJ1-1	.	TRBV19	TGTGCCAGTAGTAACACCCGACAGACTGAAGCTTTCTTT	CASSNTRQTEAFF
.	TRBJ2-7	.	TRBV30	TGTGCCTGGAGCCCCCAATCCTACGAGCAGTACTTC	CAWSPQSYEQYF
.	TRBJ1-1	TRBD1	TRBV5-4	TGTGCCAGCAGCTCGGCGGACCGGGACAGGTTGGATGAAGCTTTCTTT	CASSSADRDRLDEAFF
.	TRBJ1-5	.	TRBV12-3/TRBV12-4	TGTGCCAGCAGTGGGCAGGGCGGCCAGCCCCAGCATTTT	CASSGQGGQPQHF
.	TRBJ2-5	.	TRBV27	TGTGCCAGCAGTTTATCTACCCAGTACCAAGAGACCCAGTACTTC	CASSLSTQYQETQYF
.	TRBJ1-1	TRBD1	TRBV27	TGTGCCAGCAGTTTGGACAGGGCGTACACTGAAGCTTTCTTT	CASSLDRAYTEAFF
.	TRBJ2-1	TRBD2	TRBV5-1	TGCGCCAGCAGCTTGGGCGGGGCTAGCGGGGGTGAGCAGTTCTTC	CASSLGGASGGEQFF
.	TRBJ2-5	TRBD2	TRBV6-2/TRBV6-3	TGTGCCAGCAGTTACTCTTTAGCGGGACTAGCGGTTTTGCAAGAGACCCAGTACTTC	CASSYSLAGLAVLQETQYF
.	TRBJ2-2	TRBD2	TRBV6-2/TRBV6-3	TGTGCCAGCAGTTACTCGGGGGGGGACACCGGGGAGCTGTTTTTT	CASSYSGGDTGELFF
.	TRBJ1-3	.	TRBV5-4	TGTGCCAGCAGCTTGGGCCGGGGGGGCTCTGGAAACACCATATATTTT	CASSLGRGGSGNTIYF
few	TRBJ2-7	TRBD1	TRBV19	TGTGCCAGTAGTATCGGGACAGGATACGAGCAGTACTTC	CASSIGTGYEQYF
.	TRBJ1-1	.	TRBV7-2	TGTGCCAGCAGCTTAGCTGGAGAGGGTTTGAACACTGAAGCTTTCTTT	CASSLAGEGLNTEAFF
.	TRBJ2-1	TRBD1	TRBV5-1	TGCGCCAGCAGCTTCGCACAGGGGCCCTACAATGAGCAGTTCTTC	CASSFAQGPYNEQFF
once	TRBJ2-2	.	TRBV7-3	TGTGCCAGCAGAGACACAGGGCCCGGGGAGCTGTTTTTT	CASRDTGPGELFF
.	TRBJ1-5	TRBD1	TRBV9	TGTGCCAGCAGCCTGAGGACAGGGGGCAAGAATCAGCCCCAGCATTTT	CASSLRTGGKNQPQHF
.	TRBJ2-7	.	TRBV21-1	TGTGCCAGCAGCATCGACAGGGAGTTATGCTACGAGCAGTACTTC	CASSIDRELCYEQYF